Below, 24 T cell receptor beta chains from the same sample are listed, as sequenced in a study of blood T cell repertoires in COVID-19. The assay was immunoSEQ multiplex PCR, and TCRdb's table has in-frame clones only and misses some. The data show roughly 150,000 clones, around 84% seen once. Sequencing used peripheral blood. The receptors come from a human donor in a cohort sampled during active COVID-19.

The chain employs TRBV25-1 and TRBJ2-7; no reliable D call. V gave up 6 bases and J gave up 1 base, with 4 bases separating them. The CDR3 runs 11 residues. Germline V gene sequence: CDR1 MGHDK, CDR2 SYGVNS. The CDR3 nucleotides read TGTGCCAGCAGACAGTCCTACGAGCAGTACTTC. Encoded protein: CASRQSYEQYF.

V usage is TRBV7-3 and J usage is TRBJ1-1; possibly TRBD1 for D (6 bases). The CDR3 runs 15 residues. Germline CDR1 and CDR2: SGHTA and FQGTGA. Between the trimmed V and J ends, which lost 5 bases and 2 bases, there was a span of 15 bases. Written as DNA, the CDR3 is TGTGCCAGCAGCCCCGCCGGGACAACTAACACTGAAGCTTTCTTT. It encodes CASSPAGTTNTEAFF.

The chain recombines TRBV6-5 with TRBJ2-1; TRBD2 agrees at 8 bases. This CDR3 spans 15 amino acids. The J segment lost 5 bases and the V segment lost 2 bases, leaving 5 bases of the junction unmatched. CDR1 is MNHEY and CDR2 is SVGAGI in the germline V gene. The CDR3 region is CASSYERESDNEQFF. The CDR3 DNA sequence: TGTGCCAGCAGTTACGAGCGGGAGTCTGACAATGAGCAGTTCTTC.

CDR3 in amino acids: CASSPGLAGNNEQFF. CDR3 coding DNA: TGCGCCAGCAGCCCCGGACTAGCGGGAAACAATGAGCAGTTCTTC. J is TRBJ2-1 and V is TRBV5-1; TRBD2 matches at 12 bases. Per the germline V gene, CDR1 is SGHRS and CDR2 is YFSETQ. The length of the CDR3 is 15 residues. The V gene end was trimmed by 4 bases and the J gene end by 5 bases; junction bases not matched to a gene: 4.

The J gene is TRBJ1-2, the V gene TRBV6-5, with TRBD1 as a possible D gene (6 bases). The CDR3 spans 12 residues. Germline assignment: CDR1 MNHEY and CDR2 SVGAGI. V lost 6 bases and J lost 4, with 9 bases in between. The CDR3 reads CASRSTGYGYTF. Here the CDR3 DNA reads TGTGCCAGCAGATCGACAGGCTATGGCTACACCTTC.

This chain links TRBV3-1 (or the pseudogene TRBV3-2) with TRBJ1-1; 7 nucleotides line up with TRBD1. Per the germline V gene, CDR1 is LGHDT and CDR2 is YNNKEL (reference sequence). V trimming: 1 base; J trimming: 3 bases; junction bases outside the gene matches: 8. This CDR3 is 16 amino acids long. CDR3 residues: CASSQVDFGTDTEAFF. DNA for the CDR3: TGTGCCAGCAGCCAAGTTGATTTCGGGACAGACACTGAAGCTTTCTTT.

This chain joins TRBV18 and TRBJ1-1, with 7 bases aligning to TRBD1. V lost 3 bases and J lost 1; bases outside the gene matches: 5. Looked up from germline, CDR1 is KGHSH and CDR2 is LQKENI. This CDR3 contains 15 residues. CDR3 residues: CASSPSQGGNTEAFF. CDR3 nucleotide sequence: TGTGCCAGCTCACCTTCTCAGGGGGGGAACACTGAAGCTTTCTTT.

This chain joins TRBV28 and TRBJ2-2; D uncertain. V was cut by 2 bases and J by 2 bases, with 9 bases left in between. This CDR3 is built from 15 residues. Germline V lookup: CDR1 MDHEN, CDR2 SYDVKM. CDR3 region: CASSLTLTNTGELFF. CDR3 DNA sequence: TGTGCCAGCAGTTTAACTCTCACCAACACCGGGGAGCTGTTTTTT.

This clone was observed a single time. The V gene is TRBV15, the J gene TRBJ1-2; 7 nucleotides agree with TRBD1. Germline CDR1 is LNHNV and CDR2 is YYDKDF (reference sequence). With 0 bases clipped from V and 8 bases from J, the junction kept 6 bases outside the gene matches. The length of the CDR3 is 14 residues. The CDR3 spells CATSRDRTGVGYTF. CDR3 in DNA: TGTGCCACCAGCAGAGATCGGACAGGAGTGGGCTACACCTTC.

J is TRBJ1-1 and V is TRBV6-5, with a tentative D call TRBD1 (5 bases). The CDR3 has 13 amino acids. Trimming took 10 bases from V and 4 from J, leaving 16 bases between them. CDR1 is MNHEY, CDR2 SVGAGI, per germline. The CDR3 here is CATPWGEGTEAFF. CDR3 nucleotides: TGTGCCACCCCTTGGGGGGAGGGCACTGAAGCTTTCTTT.

The chain joins TRBV11-2 to TRBJ2-3; D is perhaps TRBD1 (5 bases). The V end was cut by 0 bases, the J end by 0 bases, with 13 bases between. This CDR3 has 17 residues. Germline lookup yields CDR1 SGHAT and CDR2 FQNNGV. This chain's CDR3 is CASSLDPRTTSTDTQYF. The CDR3 bases are TGTGCCAGCAGCTTAGATCCTCGGACAACCAGCACAGATACGCAGTATTTT.

This clone is a singleton in its sample. J is TRBJ2-2 and V is TRBV11-2; no definite D call. Trimming removed 5 bases at V and 1 base at J, with 11 bases between. Germline loops: CDR1 SGHAT, CDR2 FQNNGV. The CDR3 loop spans 15 amino acids. The CDR3 region is CASSKVAGNTGELFF. In DNA, the CDR3 is TGTGCCAGCAGCAAGGTGGCAGGGAACACCGGGGAGCTGTTTTTT.

The chain has TRBV23-1 and TRBJ2-5, with a weak D call TRBD2 (6 bases). TRBV23-1 is assigned to the ORF class and has an uncertain function. Trimming shortened V by 0 bases and J by 1 base, and 15 bases separated the two germline ends. This CDR3 spans 17 amino acids. The CDR3 sequence: CASSQSTRDSLQETQYF. The CDR3 coding sequence is TGCGCCAGCAGTCAATCTACCCGGGACTCCCTCCAAGAGACCCAGTACTTC.

The chain carries TRBV3-1 (or the pseudogene TRBV3-2) and TRBJ2-7, with 7 nucleotides matching TRBD2. Unmatched junction bases numbered 12, after V lost 4 bases and J lost 3 bases. The CDR3 length is 16 residues. Germline CDR1 and CDR2: LGHDT and YNNKEL (reference sequence). Written as DNA, the CDR3 is TGTGCCAGCAGCCCTGTAATTAGCGGGCCCCGCTACGAGCAGTACTTC. This sequence encodes CASSPVISGPRYEQYF.

The chain has TRBV5-1 and TRBJ2-7; 13 positions agree with TRBD2. V lost 3 bases to trimming and J lost 6 bases; unmatched junction nucleotides: 6. Germline CDR1 reads SGHRS; CDR2 reads YFSETQ. The CDR3 covers 15 residues. CDR3 in amino acids: CASSSNRLAGGEQYF. The DNA for the CDR3 is TGCGCCAGCAGCTCGAATCGACTAGCGGGAGGCGAGCAGTACTTC. Based on the CDR3 plus reference TRBV5-1 and TRBJ2-7, the full variable domain is KAGVTQTPRYLIKTRGQQVTLSCSPISGHRSVSWYQQTPGQGLQFLFEYFSETQRNKGNFPGRFSGRQFSNSRSEMNVSTLELGDSALYLCASSSNRLAGGEQYFGPGTRLTVT.

The gene calls are TRBV6-1 and TRBJ1-1; the D gene is possibly TRBD1 (6 bases). Trimming pared 2 bases from V and 3 bases from J, leaving 16 bases between. The CDR3 extends over 16 amino acids. Germline values: CDR1 MNHNS, CDR2 SASEGT. CDR3 sequence: CASSEPKQGGYTEAFF. CDR3 sequence (DNA): TGTGCCAGCAGTGAACCCAAACAGGGCGGGTACACTGAAGCTTTCTTT.

The rearrangement uses TRBV6-2 or TRBV6-3 and TRBJ1-1; perhaps TRBD1 as D (5 bases). V was pared by 4 bases and J by 1 base, with 13 bases between. CDR1 and CDR2 (germline): MNHEY, SVGEGT. CDR3 length: 15 residues. Written as DNA, the CDR3 is TGTGCCAGCAGTTGGCCGACAGCTACGAACACTGAAGCTTTCTTT. It translates to CASSWPTATNTEAFF.

The V gene is TRBV19, the J gene TRBJ1-4, with D perhaps TRBD1 (5 bases). Germline loops: CDR1 LNHDA, CDR2 SQIVND (reference sequence). The CDR3 covers 15 residues. V gave up 3 bases and J gave up 2 bases, with 10 bases separating them. CDR3 sequence: CASSIQRQTNEKLFF. CDR3 DNA: TGTGCCAGTAGTATCCAGCGACAGACTAATGAAAAACTGTTTTTT.

The gene calls are TRBV28 and TRBJ1-1; D perhaps matches TRBD1 (6 bases). In germline, CDR1 is MDHEN, CDR2 SYDVKM. CDR3 length equals 15 residues. With 5 bases removed from V and 0 bases from J, the gap between germline ends came to 13 bases. The CDR3 loop reads CASSGWGHLNTEAFF. CDR3 sequence (DNA): TGTGCCAGCAGTGGGTGGGGACACCTGAACACTGAAGCTTTCTTT. The variable domain in full, completed from reference TRBV28 and TRBJ1-1, reads DVKVTQSSRYLVKRTGEKVFLECVQDMDHENMFWYRQDPGLGLRLIYFSYDVKMKEKGDIPEGYSVSREKKERFSLILESASTNQTSMYLCASSGWGHLNTEAFFGQGTRLTVV.

The rearrangement uses TRBV5-1 and TRBJ2-7, with 9 bases lining up with TRBD1. Per germline, CDR1 SGHRS and CDR2 YFSETQ. Germline trimming cut 3 bases from V and 5 bases from J; bases unmatched to any gene: 9. This CDR3 comprises 15 residues. CDR3 protein: CASSYTGGLVDEQYF. DNA of the CDR3: TGCGCCAGCAGCTATACAGGGGGCTTGGTCGACGAGCAGTACTTC.

J is TRBJ2-6 and V is TRBV5-1; D is perhaps TRBD2 (6 bases). Germline CDR1 SGHRS, CDR2 YFSETQ. CDR3 length: 16 amino acids. The V gene lost 4 bases and the J gene lost 4 bases, with 15 bases spanning the gap. CDR3 sequence (DNA): TGCGCCAGCAGCCCGGGACTTCAGGTGGGGGCCAACGTCCTGACTTTC. Translated, it gives CASSPGLQVGANVLTF.

The chain has TRBV11-2 and TRBJ2-1; TRBD2 aligns across 8 bases. The trim removed 4 bases at V and 7 bases at J, leaving 12 bases unmatched. CDR3 length: 16 amino acids. CDR1 and CDR2 from the germline V gene are SGHAT and FQNNGV. CDR3 nucleotide sequence: TGTGCCAGCAGCTCACCGCGGGGGGCCCCTAGGAATGAGCAGTTCTTC. Its protein product is CASSSPRGAPRNEQFF.

J is TRBJ2-7 and V is TRBV5-8; 16 nucleotides match TRBD2. The CDR3 is 14 amino acids. Germline trimming cut 5 bases from V and 10 bases from J; bases unmatched to any gene: 6. Germline CDR1 SGHTS, CDR2 YDEGEE. This CDR3 reads CASRGLAGGRRQYF. DNA for the CDR3: TGTGCCAGCAGGGGACTAGCGGGAGGGCGTCGCCAGTACTTC.

The rearrangement uses TRBV6-1 and TRBJ2-3; TRBD2 agrees at 13 bases. V lost 4 bases to trimming and J lost 3 bases; unmatched junction nucleotides: 13. Per the germline V gene, CDR1 is MNHNS and CDR2 is SASEGT. This CDR3 contains 19 residues. CDR3 coding DNA: TGTGCCAGCAGTGTCCACTGGACTAGCGGGAGTGTTTGGACAGATACGCAGTATTTT. Translating gives CASSVHWTSGSVWTDTQYF.